Reported below is one TCR beta chain. The antigen is unknown. This specimen belongs to a study of cytomegalovirus exposure and HLA in healthy donors. Study-level findings and limits: Compared with the roughly 700-donor mean, an Asian-associated ancestry cluster reportedly had fewer N-insertions, according to a later analysis. Within an earlier analysis, most TCR beta V segments proved productive either about 87% or about 30% of the time. In a later analysis, TCR beta V- and J-gene trimming was associated with a missense DCLRE1C variant. There were some public TCRs occurring in many donors, but most TCR sequences were rare.

Both 60 Vbeta primers and 13 Jbeta primers went into the PCR. Clones were sequenced by immunoSEQ multiplex PCR, and TCRdb holds only the in-frame ones, with some missing. The profile shows roughly 100,000 clones, 65% to 85% of them singletons. V lost 3 bases and J lost 3, with 9 bases in between. CDR1 is SGDLS and CDR2 is YYNGEE in the germline V gene. The CDR3 runs to 13 residues. J is TRBJ2-5 and V is TRBV9; D may be TRBD1 (6 bases). The source is a man between 50 and 59 years old in good health and CMV-seropositive. Sample: PBMCs. CDR3 nucleotide sequence: TGTGCCAGCAGCGAAGGGGGAGAAGAGACCCAGTACTTC. As protein: CASSEGGEETQYF.